One sample yielded the 26 T cell receptor beta chains listed below, sequenced in a study of spatial heterogeneity in lung cancer (dated by TCRdb to the late 2010s). In light of the paper, this sample's time point label describes: sample taken at primary tumor resection. Without any cell sorting, TCR sequencing was performed on whole RNA extracted either from tumor and nontumor lung tissue or from cryopreserved PBMC samples. Preparation of the library involved 5' RACE. TCRdb shows the sequencer as NextSeq 500. TCRdb itself trimmed the public reads at Q25 with fastp, ran MiXCR and retained productive beta chains. Merged by CDR3 protein, the rows form single entries marked with the most common genes and DNA. The table for this sample lists about 82,000 distinct CDR3 sequences; around 12% of them were counted only once. Together, the top ten hold 3.5% to 5.5% of the sample. Sequencing was performed on PBMCs, taken at surgery. The receptor set was obtained from a male donor with early-stage non-small cell lung cancer.

This sequence joins TRBV7-2 and TRBJ2-7; D call uncertain. With 4 bases removed from V and 6 bases from J, the gap between germline ends came to 7 bases. CDR1 is SGHTA and CDR2 is FQGNSA in the germline V gene. The CDR3 loop spans 11 amino acids. DNA for the CDR3: TGTGCCAGCAGCTCCCCCGTCGAGCAGTACTTC. Residues: CASSSPVEQYF.

This clonotype was seen a few times. V and J are TRBV20-1 and TRBJ2-7; 12 nucleotides match TRBD2. Germline V gene sequence: CDR1 DFQATT, CDR2 SNEGSKA (reference sequence). The junction had 3 bases not matched to a gene; V was cut back by 1 base and J by 5 bases. CDR3 length equals 14 residues. The chain's CDR3 is CSARGLAGDDEQYF. CDR3 bases: TGCAGTGCTAGAGGACTAGCGGGAGACGACGAGCAGTACTTC.

There are many counts of this clonotype. V usage is TRBV20-1 and J usage is TRBJ1-2, with 7 bases fitting TRBD1. CDR1 and CDR2 from the germline V gene are DFQATT and SNEGSKA (reference sequence). Trimming removed 2 bases from V and 0 bases from J; junction bases left unmatched: 9. The CDR3 consists of 16 residues. Here the CDR3 reads CSARPLDRASNYGYTF. CDR3 nucleotides: TGCAGTGCTAGACCCCTCGACAGGGCCTCTAACTATGGCTACACCTTC.

The genes are TRBV5-1 and TRBJ2-2, with TRBD2 matching 9 bases. Germline CDR1 and CDR2: SGHRS and YFSETQ. The CDR3 spans 14 residues. Trimming at V came to 8 bases and at J to 1 base, leaving 3 bases not matched to a gene. CDR3 region: CASLAGLNTGELFF. CDR3 DNA sequence: TGCGCCAGTCTAGCGGGACTGAACACCGGGGAGCTGTTTTTT.

This chain uses TRBV29-1 with TRBJ2-5; D is uncertain. Trimming removed 2 bases from V and 5 bases from J, with 3 bases in between. This CDR3 has 10 residues. In germline, CDR1 is SQVTM, CDR2 ANQGSEA. Written as DNA, the CDR3 is TGCAGCGTTGAATCGGAGACCCAGTACTTC. It codes for CSVESETQYF.

This clonotype was detected ten times or more. The rearrangement joins TRBV7-3 to TRBJ1-2; no clear D gene. The CDR3 length is 17 residues. Germline V CDR1 and CDR2: SGHTA, FQGTGA. Trimming took off 1 base at V and 3 bases at J, with 18 bases between the two ends. CDR3: CASSLKFKTPWDYGYTF. The CDR3 DNA reads TGTGCCAGCAGCTTAAAATTCAAGACACCGTGGGACTATGGCTACACCTTC.

This clonotype appeared a few times. The chain couples TRBV5-5 to TRBJ1-6, with 9 bases matching TRBD1. The CDR3 sequence is 16 residues long. Germline V CDR1 and CDR2: SGHKS, YYEKEE (reference sequence). Trimming at V came to 4 bases and at J to 7 bases, leaving 9 bases not matched to a gene. In DNA, the CDR3 is TGTGCCAGCAGCCTAACTTCCGGGACAGGGAATTCACCCCTCCACTTT. As protein: CASSLTSGTGNSPLHF.

The gene calls are TRBV7-2 and TRBJ1-1; unclear D gene. Germline CDR1 and CDR2: SGHTA and FQGNSA. Trimming cost V 1 base and J 1 base, with 4 bases left between them. The CDR3 is 13 amino acids. This CDR3 reads CASSLDANTEAFF. The CDR3, as DNA: TGTGCCAGCAGCTTAGACGCGAACACTGAAGCTTTCTTT.

This clonotype showed up just a few times. This chain joins TRBV13 and TRBJ2-1; the D gene could be TRBD1 or TRBD2 (5 bases each). This CDR3 comprises 16 residues. Deletions cut 2 bases from V and 4 bases from J, with 15 bases between. From germline, CDR1 is PRHDT and CDR2 FYEKMQ (reference sequence). This chain's CDR3 is CASSLLGTLTYNEQFF. The CDR3 bases are TGTGCCAGCAGCTTATTGGGGACGCTTACTTACAATGAGCAGTTCTTC.

This clonotype was observed many times. This sequence joins TRBV7-9 and TRBJ2-1; D is undetermined. This CDR3 region has 13 residues. Germline V CDR1 and CDR2: SEHNR, FQNEAQ (reference sequence). V lost 10 bases and J lost 8, with 18 bases in between. CDR3: CAIPLAVSDEQFF. The CDR3 DNA reads as TGTGCCATCCCCTTAGCCGTGAGCGATGAGCAGTTCTTC.

This clonotype showed up just a few times. V gene TRBV27 combines with J gene TRBJ2-1; D gene uncertain. Trimming left V 5 bases short and J 9 bases short, with 8 bases between. Germline values: CDR1 MNHEY, CDR2 SMNVEV (reference sequence). The CDR3 covers 11 residues. Here the CDR3 reads CASSVHSEQFF. CDR3 coding DNA: TGTGCCAGCAGTGTCCATAGTGAGCAGTTCTTC.

This clonotype was recorded a few times. V usage is TRBV20-1 and J usage is TRBJ2-7; 9 positions match TRBD1. Germline V gene sequence: CDR1 DFQATT, CDR2 SNEGSKA (reference sequence). The CDR3 consists of 14 residues. The V segment lost 0 bases and the J segment 3 bases; nucleotides outside the gene matches: 3. CDR3 protein: CSARDPTGGYEQYF. The CDR3 coding sequence is TGCAGTGCTAGAGATCCGACAGGGGGCTACGAGCAGTACTTC.

Here the CDR3 reads CSLKREWSNEQFF. The CDR3, as DNA: TGCAGCCTGAAGCGGGAGTGGAGCAATGAGCAGTTCTTC. The chain employs TRBV29-1 and TRBJ2-1; 8 bases are a match to TRBD2. V trimming: 8 bases; J trimming: 6 bases; junction bases outside the gene matches: 9. Germline V lookup: CDR1 SQVTM, CDR2 ANQGSEA. This CDR3 has 13 amino acids.

This clonotype occurred a few times. The rearrangement joins TRBV7-9 to TRBJ2-7; TRBD1 matches 7 bases. The CDR3 extends over 13 amino acids. CDR1 is SEHNR and CDR2 is FQNEAQ in the germline V gene (reference sequence). Losses at the gene ends were 6 bases for V and 2 bases for J; bases not matched to a gene: 4. The CDR3 nucleotides are TGTGCCAGCAGTCCGGACAGGACCTACGAGCAGTACTTC. This encodes CASSPDRTYEQYF.

This clonotype was seen a single time. The rearrangement uses TRBV2 and TRBJ2-7, with 7 bases lining up with TRBD1. Germline-derived CDR1 and CDR2 are SNHLY and FYNNEI. This CDR3 comprises 14 residues. With V trimmed by 10 bases and J by 6 bases, 15 bases remained unmatched. CDR3 loop: CATAQDRVTREQYF. Here the CDR3 DNA reads TGTGCCACGGCCCAAGACAGGGTCACCCGCGAGCAGTACTTC.

This chain uses TRBV6-1 with TRBJ2-7; 9 bases map to TRBD2. V lost 6 bases to trimming and J lost 4 bases; unmatched junction nucleotides: 7. This CDR3 has 14 amino acids. CDR1 MNHNS and CDR2 SASEGT come from the germline V gene. The CDR3 sequence is CASSLAGATYEQYF. The CDR3 coding sequence is TGTGCCAGCAGCTTAGCGGGAGCTACTTACGAGCAGTACTTC.

This clonotype has more than one count but fewer than ten. The V gene is TRBV29-1, the J gene TRBJ1-1; tentatively, D is TRBD1 (5 bases). The CDR3 spans 10 residues. With 6 bases removed from V and 4 bases from J, the gap between germline ends came to 6 bases. From germline, CDR1 is SQVTM and CDR2 ANQGSEA. The CDR3 loop reads CSVDSTEAFF. In DNA form, the CDR3 reads TGCAGCGTCGACAGCACTGAAGCTTTCTTT.

The chain employs TRBV7-6 and TRBJ2-5; TRBD1 might be the D (6 bases). Germline V CDR1 and CDR2: SGHVS, FNYEAQ. V dropped 1 base and J dropped 5 bases, with 14 bases sitting between them. The length of the CDR3 is 15 residues. For the CDR3, the DNA is TGTGCCAGCAGCTTAGTAGCAGGGGATGGCGAGACCCAGTACTTC. It specifies CASSLVAGDGETQYF.

V usage is TRBV12-3 or TRBV12-4 and J usage is TRBJ2-2; TRBD2 matches 7 bases. This CDR3 comprises 13 residues. V lost 3 bases, J lost 7 bases, and 2 bases stayed unmatched. CDR3 coding DNA: TGTGCCAGCAGTTTTAGGGAGGGCGGGGAGCTGTTTTTT. It specifies CASSFREGGELFF.

This clonotype occurred a few times. This chain links TRBV30 with TRBJ1-6, with TRBD1 matching over 9 bases. This CDR3 is built from 15 residues. Germline V gene lookup returns CDR1 GTSNPN and CDR2 SVGIG (reference sequence). J gave up 5 bases and V 1 base, and 3 bases lay outside the gene matches. The CDR3 reads CAWSAGDRDNSPLHF. Here the CDR3 DNA reads TGTGCCTGGAGTGCTGGGGACAGGGATAATTCACCCCTCCACTTT.

Concerning this clonotype itself: The junction departs from the called germline gene at one end, perhaps through a read error. The chain recombines TRBV20-1 with TRBJ2-1; 9 positions match TRBD1. Germline CDR1 reads DFQATT; CDR2 reads SNEGSKA (reference sequence). The CDR3 runs to 13 residues. The CDR3: CSARTGGYDEQFF. In DNA form, the CDR3 reads TGCAGTGCTAGAACAGGGGGCTACGATGAGCAGTTCTTC.

The chain has TRBV3-1 and TRBJ2-7, with 10 bases fitting TRBD2. Per the germline V gene, CDR1 is LGHDT and CDR2 is YNNKEL (reference sequence). CDR3 length: 14 residues. V shed 3 bases and J 6 bases; nucleotides not matched to a gene: 5. DNA for the CDR3: TGTGCCAGCAGCCACGAGCGGGGGGGGCGCGAGCAGTACTTC. Its translation: CASSHERGGREQYF.

This clonotype was seen only a few times. V usage is TRBV29-1 and J usage is TRBJ2-5; D is undetermined. Trimming removed 2 bases at V and 3 bases at J, with 7 bases between. This CDR3 has 12 amino acids. Germline V gives CDR1 SQVTM, CDR2 ANQGSEA. The CDR3: CSVEYSEETQYF. The DNA for the CDR3 is TGCAGCGTTGAATACTCGGAAGAGACCCAGTACTTC. Based on the CDR3 plus reference TRBV29-1 and TRBJ2-5, the full variable domain is SAVISQKPSRDICQRGTSLTIQCQVDSQVTMMFWYRQQPGQSLTLIATANQGSEATYESGFVIDKFPISRPNLTFSTLTVSNMSPEDSSIYLCSVEYSEETQYFGPGTRLLVL.

The CDR3 DNA reads as TGTGCCAGCAGCACGATGTCCGGGACAGAAACGTTCTTC. This gives the protein CASSTMSGTETFF. This chain joins TRBV7-9 and TRBJ2-1; 7 bases map to TRBD1. The V and J ends lost 5 bases and 15 bases, in that order; junction bases with no gene match: 13. CDR1 is SEHNR, CDR2 FQNEAQ, per germline (reference sequence). The CDR3 sequence is 13 residues long. Based on the CDR3 plus reference TRBV7-9 and TRBJ2-1, the full variable domain is DTGVSQNPRHKITKRGQNVTFRCDPISEHNRLYWYRQTLGQGPEFLTYFQNEAQLEKSRLLSDRFSAERPKGSFSTLEIQRTEQGDSAMYLCASSTMSGTETFFGPGTRLTVL.

This clonotype was recorded many times. This chain links TRBV2 with TRBJ1-5; D is uncertain. The V and J ends lost 10 bases and 0 bases respectively, with 13 bases between them. Germline lookup yields CDR1 SNHLY and CDR2 FYNNEI. This CDR3 is built from 14 residues. The CDR3 is CATAAEYSNQPQHF. The CDR3 bases are TGTGCCACCGCGGCAGAATATAGCAATCAGCCCCAGCATTTT.

V gene TRBV24-1 combines with J gene TRBJ1-1, with D possibly TRBD1 on 5 matching bases. The CDR3 contains 13 residues. Trimming pared 8 bases from V and 1 base from J, leaving 10 bases between. Germline V gene data show CDR1 as KGHDR and CDR2 as SFDVKD. The CDR3 is CATKSGGNTEAFF. The CDR3 DNA is TGTGCCACCAAGTCCGGGGGGAACACTGAAGCTTTCTTT.